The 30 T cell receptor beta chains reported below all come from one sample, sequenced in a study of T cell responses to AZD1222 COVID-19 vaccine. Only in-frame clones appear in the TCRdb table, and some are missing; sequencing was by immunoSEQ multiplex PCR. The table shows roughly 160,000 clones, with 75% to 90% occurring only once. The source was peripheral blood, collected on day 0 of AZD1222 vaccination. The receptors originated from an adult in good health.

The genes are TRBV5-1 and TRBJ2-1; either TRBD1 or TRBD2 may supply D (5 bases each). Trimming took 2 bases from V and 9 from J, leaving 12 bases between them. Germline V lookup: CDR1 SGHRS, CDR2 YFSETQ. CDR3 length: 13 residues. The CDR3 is CASSLLGDGEQFF. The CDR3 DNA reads TGCGCCAGCAGCTTACTGGGGGACGGTGAGCAGTTCTTC.

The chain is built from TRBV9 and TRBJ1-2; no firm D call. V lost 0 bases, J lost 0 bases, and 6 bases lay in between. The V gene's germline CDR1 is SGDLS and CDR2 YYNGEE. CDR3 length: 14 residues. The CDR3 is CASSVVGANYGYTF. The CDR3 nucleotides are TGTGCCAGCAGCGTAGTCGGAGCTAACTATGGCTACACCTTC.

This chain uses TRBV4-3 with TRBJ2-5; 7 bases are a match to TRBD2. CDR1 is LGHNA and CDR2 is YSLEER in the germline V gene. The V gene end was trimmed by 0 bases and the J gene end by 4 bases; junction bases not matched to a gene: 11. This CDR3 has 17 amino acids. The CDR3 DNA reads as TGCGCCAGCAGCCAAGATTGGCAGGGAGGGTTGGGAGAGACCCAGTACTTC. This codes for CASSQDWQGGLGETQYF.

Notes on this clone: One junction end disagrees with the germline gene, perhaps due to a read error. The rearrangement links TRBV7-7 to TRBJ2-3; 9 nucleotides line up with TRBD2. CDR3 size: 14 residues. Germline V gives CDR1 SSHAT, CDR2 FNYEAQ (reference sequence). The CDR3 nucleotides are TGTGCTAGCAGCCAGCGGGGGGGCACAGATACGCAGTATTTT. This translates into CASSQRGGTDTQYF.

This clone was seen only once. Written as DNA, the CDR3 is TGTGCCAGCAGTTTTCAGGGGGGAGATACGCAGTATTTT. This translates into CASSFQGGDTQYF. This sequence joins TRBV6-5 and TRBJ2-3; possibly TRBD1 for D (7 bases). The CDR3 extends over 13 amino acids. Trimming took 4 bases from V and 5 from J, leaving 10 bases between them. CDR1 is MNHEY and CDR2 is SVGAGI in the germline V gene.

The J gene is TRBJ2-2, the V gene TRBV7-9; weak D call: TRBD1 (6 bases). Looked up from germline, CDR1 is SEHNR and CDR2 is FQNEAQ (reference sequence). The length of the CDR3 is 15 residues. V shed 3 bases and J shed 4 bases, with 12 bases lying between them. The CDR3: CASSLGAGVTGELFF. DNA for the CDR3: TGTGCCAGCAGCTTGGGCGCAGGGGTCACCGGGGAGCTGTTTTTT.

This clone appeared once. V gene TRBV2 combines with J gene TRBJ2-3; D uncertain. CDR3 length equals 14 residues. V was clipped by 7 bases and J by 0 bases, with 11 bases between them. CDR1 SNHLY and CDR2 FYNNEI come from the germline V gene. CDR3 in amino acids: CASKQPHSTDTQYF. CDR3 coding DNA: TGTGCCAGCAAACAACCGCATAGCACAGATACGCAGTATTTT.

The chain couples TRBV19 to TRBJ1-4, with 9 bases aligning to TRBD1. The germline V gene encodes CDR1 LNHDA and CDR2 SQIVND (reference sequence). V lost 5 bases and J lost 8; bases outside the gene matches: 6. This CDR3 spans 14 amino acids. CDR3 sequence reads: CASSLDRGSEKLFF. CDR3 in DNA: TGTGCCAGTAGTTTGGACAGGGGAAGCGAAAAACTGTTTTTT.

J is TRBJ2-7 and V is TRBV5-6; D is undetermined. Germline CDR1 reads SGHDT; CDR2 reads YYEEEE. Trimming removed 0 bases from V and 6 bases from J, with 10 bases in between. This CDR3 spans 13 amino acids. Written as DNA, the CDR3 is TGTGCCAGCAGCTTGGCGACTTTCCTCGAGCAGTACTTC. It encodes CASSLATFLEQYF.

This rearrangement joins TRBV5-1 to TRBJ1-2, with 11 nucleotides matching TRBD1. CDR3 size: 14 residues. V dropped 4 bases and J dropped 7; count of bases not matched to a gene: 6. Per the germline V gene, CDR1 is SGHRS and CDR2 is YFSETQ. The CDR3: CASSMDRGLGGYTF. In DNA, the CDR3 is TGCGCCAGCAGCATGGACAGGGGGCTAGGTGGCTACACCTTC.

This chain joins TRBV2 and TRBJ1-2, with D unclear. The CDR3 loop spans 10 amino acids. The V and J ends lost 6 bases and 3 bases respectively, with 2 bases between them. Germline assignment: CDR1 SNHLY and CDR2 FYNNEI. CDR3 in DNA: TGTGCCAGCAGGGACTATGGCTACACCTTC. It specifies CASRDYGYTF.

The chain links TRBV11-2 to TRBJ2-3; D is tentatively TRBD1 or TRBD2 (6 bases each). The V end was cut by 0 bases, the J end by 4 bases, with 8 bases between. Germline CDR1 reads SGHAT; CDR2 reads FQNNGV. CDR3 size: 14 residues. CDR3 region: CASSLEGGPDTQYF. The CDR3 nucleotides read TGTGCCAGCAGCTTAGAGGGGGGCCCAGATACGCAGTATTTT.

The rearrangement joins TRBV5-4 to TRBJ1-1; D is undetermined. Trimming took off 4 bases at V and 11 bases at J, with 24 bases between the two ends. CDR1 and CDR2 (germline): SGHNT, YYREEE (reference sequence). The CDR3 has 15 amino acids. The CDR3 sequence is CASSLMGGQPNPAFF. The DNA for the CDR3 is TGTGCCAGCAGCCTTATGGGAGGGCAACCCAATCCGGCTTTCTTT.

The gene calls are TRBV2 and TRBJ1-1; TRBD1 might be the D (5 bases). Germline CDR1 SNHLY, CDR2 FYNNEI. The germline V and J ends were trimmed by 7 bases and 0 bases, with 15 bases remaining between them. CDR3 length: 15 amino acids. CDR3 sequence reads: CASIRDSGVNTEAFF. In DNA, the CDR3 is TGTGCCAGCATACGGGACTCCGGGGTGAACACTGAAGCTTTCTTT. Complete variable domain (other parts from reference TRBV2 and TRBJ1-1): EPEVTQTPSHQVTQMGQEVILRCVPISNHLYFYWYRQILGQKVEFLVSFYNNEISEKSEIFDDQFSVERPDGSNFTLKIRSTKLEDSAMYFCASIRDSGVNTEAFFGQGTRLTVV.

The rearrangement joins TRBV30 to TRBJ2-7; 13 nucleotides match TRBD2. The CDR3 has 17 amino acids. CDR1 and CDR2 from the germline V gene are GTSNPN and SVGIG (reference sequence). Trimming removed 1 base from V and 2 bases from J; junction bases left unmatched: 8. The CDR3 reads CAWSAGTSGISPYEQYF. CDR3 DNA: TGTGCCTGGAGTGCCGGGACTAGCGGGATATCACCCTACGAGCAGTACTTC.

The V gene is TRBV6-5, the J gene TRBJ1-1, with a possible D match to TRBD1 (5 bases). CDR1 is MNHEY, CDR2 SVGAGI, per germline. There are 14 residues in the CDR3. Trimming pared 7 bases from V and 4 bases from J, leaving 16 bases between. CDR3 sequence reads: CASTEGRTTTEAFF. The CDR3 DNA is TGTGCCAGCACCGAGGGGAGGACAACCACTGAAGCTTTCTTT.

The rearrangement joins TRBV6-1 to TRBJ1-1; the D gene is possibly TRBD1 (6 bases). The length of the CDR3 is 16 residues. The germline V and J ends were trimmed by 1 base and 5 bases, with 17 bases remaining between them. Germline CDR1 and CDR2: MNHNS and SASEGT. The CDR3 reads CASSEVAGALGTEAFF. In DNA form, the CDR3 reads TGTGCCAGCAGTGAAGTGGCAGGGGCCCTGGGGACTGAAGCTTTCTTT.

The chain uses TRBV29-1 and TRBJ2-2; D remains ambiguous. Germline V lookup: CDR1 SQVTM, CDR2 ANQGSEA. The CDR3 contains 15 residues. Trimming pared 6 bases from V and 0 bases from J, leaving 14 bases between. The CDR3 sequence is CSVSQDRANTGELFF. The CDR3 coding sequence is TGCAGCGTGAGTCAGGACCGCGCGAACACCGGGGAGCTGTTTTTT.

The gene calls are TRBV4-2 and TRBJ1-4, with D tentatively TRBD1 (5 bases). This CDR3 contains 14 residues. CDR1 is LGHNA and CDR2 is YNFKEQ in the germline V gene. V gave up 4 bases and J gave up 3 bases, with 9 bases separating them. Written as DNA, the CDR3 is TGTGCCAGCAGCCCGGGGCGGGCTAATGAAAAACTGTTTTTT. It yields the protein CASSPGRANEKLFF.

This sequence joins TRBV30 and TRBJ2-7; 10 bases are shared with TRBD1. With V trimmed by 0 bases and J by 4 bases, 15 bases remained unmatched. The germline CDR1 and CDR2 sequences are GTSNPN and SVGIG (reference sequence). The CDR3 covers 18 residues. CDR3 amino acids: CAWSVLWRPGQGNYEQYF. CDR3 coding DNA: TGTGCCTGGAGTGTACTATGGCGGCCGGGACAGGGGAATTACGAGCAGTACTTC.

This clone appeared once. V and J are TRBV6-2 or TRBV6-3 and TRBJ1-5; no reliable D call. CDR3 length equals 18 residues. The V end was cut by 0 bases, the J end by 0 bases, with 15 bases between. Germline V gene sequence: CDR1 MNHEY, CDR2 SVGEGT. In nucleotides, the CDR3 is TGTGCCAGCAGTTACTCGAGTATGTGGCAGCCTAGCAATCAGCCCCAGCATTTT. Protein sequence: CASSYSSMWQPSNQPQHF.

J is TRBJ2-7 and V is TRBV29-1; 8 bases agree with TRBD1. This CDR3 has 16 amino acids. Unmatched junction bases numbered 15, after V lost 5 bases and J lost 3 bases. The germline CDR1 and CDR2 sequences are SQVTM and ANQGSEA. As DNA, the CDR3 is TGCAGCGTTCGGGGCAGGGGGCAACAGAGTAGCTACGAGCAGTACTTC. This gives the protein CSVRGRGQQSSYEQYF.

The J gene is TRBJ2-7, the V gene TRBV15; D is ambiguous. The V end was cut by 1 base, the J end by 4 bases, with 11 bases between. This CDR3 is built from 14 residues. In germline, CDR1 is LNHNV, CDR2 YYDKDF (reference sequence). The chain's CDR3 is CATSRGGTDYEQYV. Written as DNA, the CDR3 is TGTGCCACCAGCAGAGGTGGCACAGATTACGAGCAGTACGTC.

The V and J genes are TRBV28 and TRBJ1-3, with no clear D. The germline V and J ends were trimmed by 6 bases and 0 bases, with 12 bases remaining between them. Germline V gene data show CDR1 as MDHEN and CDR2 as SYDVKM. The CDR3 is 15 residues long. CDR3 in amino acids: CASSPILSSGNTIYF. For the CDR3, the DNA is TGTGCCAGCAGCCCAATTTTAAGCTCTGGAAACACCATATATTTT.

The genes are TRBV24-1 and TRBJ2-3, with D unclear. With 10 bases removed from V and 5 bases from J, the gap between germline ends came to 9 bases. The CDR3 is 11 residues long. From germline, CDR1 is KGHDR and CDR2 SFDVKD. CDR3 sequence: CATSSGDTQYF. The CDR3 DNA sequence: TGTGCCACGTCAAGTGGAGATACGCAGTATTTT.

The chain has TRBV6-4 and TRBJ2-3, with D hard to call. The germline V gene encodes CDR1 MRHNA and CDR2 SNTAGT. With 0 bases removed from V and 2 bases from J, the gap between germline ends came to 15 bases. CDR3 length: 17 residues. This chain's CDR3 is CASSDSIGHPPTDTQYF. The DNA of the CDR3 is TGTGCCAGCAGTGACTCGATCGGGCACCCCCCCACAGATACGCAGTATTTT.

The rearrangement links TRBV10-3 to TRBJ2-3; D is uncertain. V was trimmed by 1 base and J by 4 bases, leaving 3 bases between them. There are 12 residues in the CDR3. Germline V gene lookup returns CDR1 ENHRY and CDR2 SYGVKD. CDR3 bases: TGTGCCATCAGTGAGTGGGCAGATACGCAGTATTTT. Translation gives CAISEWADTQYF.

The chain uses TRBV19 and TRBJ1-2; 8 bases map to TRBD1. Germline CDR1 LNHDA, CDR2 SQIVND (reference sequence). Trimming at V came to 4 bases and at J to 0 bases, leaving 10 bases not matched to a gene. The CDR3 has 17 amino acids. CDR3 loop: CASSRQGRLSANYGYTF. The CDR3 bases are TGTGCCAGTAGTAGACAGGGGAGACTCTCGGCTAACTATGGCTACACCTTC. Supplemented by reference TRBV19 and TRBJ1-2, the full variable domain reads DGGITQSPKYLFRKEGQNVTLSCEQNLNHDAMYWYRQDPGQGLRLIYYSQIVNDFQKGDIAEGYSVSREKKESFPLTVTSAQKNPTAFYLCASSRQGRLSANYGYTFGSGTRLTVV.

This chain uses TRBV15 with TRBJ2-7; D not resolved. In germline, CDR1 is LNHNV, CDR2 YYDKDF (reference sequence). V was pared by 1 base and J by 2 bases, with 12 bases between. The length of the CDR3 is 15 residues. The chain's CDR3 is CATSRGKQSTYEQYV. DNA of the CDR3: TGTGCCACCAGCAGAGGAAAACAGTCCACCTACGAGCAGTACGTC.

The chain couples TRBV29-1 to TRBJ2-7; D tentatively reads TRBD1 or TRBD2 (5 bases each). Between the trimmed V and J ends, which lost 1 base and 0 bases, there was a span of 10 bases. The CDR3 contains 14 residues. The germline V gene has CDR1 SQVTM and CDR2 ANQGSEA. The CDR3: CSVEGRDHSYEQYF. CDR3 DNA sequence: TGCAGCGTTGAAGGCAGGGACCACTCCTACGAGCAGTACTTC.